These 25 T cell receptor beta chains came from one sample sequenced in a study of cytomegalovirus exposure and HLA in healthy donors. Data came from immunoSEQ multiplex PCR; TCRdb stores just in-frame clones and leaves some out. This table has 68,000 or so clones, about 90% appearing once. The sequenced sample consisted of PBMCs. The receptors were sampled from a man aged 18 to 30 in good health and CMV-seronegative.

The chain is built from TRBV28 and TRBJ1-4; weak D call: TRBD1 (6 bases). CDR1 and CDR2 from the germline V gene are MDHEN and SYDVKM. V gave up 6 bases and J gave up 2 bases, with 13 bases separating them. The CDR3 is 15 amino acids. Here the CDR3 DNA reads TGTGCCAGCAGGTCCTACAGGGTGACTAATGAAAAACTGTTTTTT. This encodes CASRSYRVTNEKLFF.

The rearrangement links TRBV25-1 to TRBJ1-2; D may be TRBD1 (5 bases). The germline CDR1 and CDR2 sequences are MGHDK and SYGVNS. This CDR3 comprises 15 residues. The V and J ends lost 4 bases and 2 bases respectively, with 14 bases between them. CDR3 DNA sequence: TGTGCCAGCAGTGGAGGGGTCGGAGGGAACTATGGCTACACCTTC. The encoded protein is CASSGGVGGNYGYTF.

This chain's CDR3 is CASSLRGGTYEQYF. The CDR3 DNA is TGTGCCAGCAGTTTACGAGGGGGCACCTACGAGCAGTACTTC. The V gene is TRBV27, the J gene TRBJ2-7, with TRBD1 identical over 7 bases. From germline, CDR1 is MNHEY and CDR2 SMNVEV (reference sequence). J was trimmed by 2 bases and V by 2 bases; bases with no gene match: 3. CDR3 length: 14 amino acids.

The chain couples TRBV19 to TRBJ1-5, with no clear D. Germline loops: CDR1 LNHDA, CDR2 SQIVND (reference sequence). Trimming pared 1 base from V and 3 bases from J, leaving 16 bases between. This CDR3 region has 17 residues. CDR3 protein: CASSIGLRLDPNQPQHF. The CDR3 bases are TGTGCCAGTAGTATAGGTCTCAGACTTGACCCCAATCAGCCCCAGCATTTT.

CDR3 in DNA: TGTGCCAGCATCAATACTAGCGGGAACCACAATGAGCAGTTCTTC. Encoded protein: CASINTSGNHNEQFF. J is TRBJ2-1 and V is TRBV6-6, with 10 bases fitting TRBD2. This CDR3 has 15 amino acids. V lost 7 bases and J lost 5; bases outside the gene matches: 8. Looked up from germline, CDR1 is MNHNY and CDR2 is SVGAGI (reference sequence).

The chain joins TRBV28 to TRBJ1-1; D is undetermined. V was clipped by 7 bases and J by 11 bases, with 20 bases between them. Looked up from germline, CDR1 is MDHEN and CDR2 is SYDVKM. CDR3 size: 13 residues. The CDR3 sequence is CASNVRFPAAAFF. The DNA of the CDR3 is TGTGCCAGCAACGTTAGGTTTCCGGCAGCGGCTTTCTTT.

V gene TRBV6-1 combines with J gene TRBJ2-3; TRBD1 might be the D (5 bases). This CDR3 is 14 amino acids long. Germline V CDR1 and CDR2: MNHNS, SASEGT. V lost 8 bases, J lost 3 bases, and 15 bases lay in between. CDR3: CASDRTQGTDTQYF. The DNA for the CDR3 is TGTGCCAGCGACCGGACCCAGGGAACAGATACGCAGTATTTT.

The table lists this clone with a count of one. CDR3 DNA sequence: TGTGCCAGCAGTTTAGGTGCCGGGACAGGGGGCCTTCAGCCCCAGCATTTT. Translated: CASSLGAGTGGLQPQHF. This chain uses TRBV28 with TRBJ1-5, with TRBD1 matching over 12 bases. The junction had 8 bases not matched to a gene; V was cut back by 2 bases and J by 6 bases. The CDR3 is made up of 17 amino acids. Looked up from germline, CDR1 is MDHEN and CDR2 is SYDVKM.

The chain recombines TRBV27 with TRBJ2-1; TRBD1 aligns across 8 bases. The CDR3 has 19 amino acids. Germline CDR1 is MNHEY and CDR2 is SMNVEV (reference sequence). V gave up 5 bases and J gave up 8 bases; unmatched junction bases: 23. CDR3 in DNA: TGTGCCAGCAGTACCCTTTCCGGGACAGGAAAGGGGACTGCCGATGAGCAGTTCTTC. Translated: CASSTLSGTGKGTADEQFF.

The chain couples TRBV15 to TRBJ2-7, with a tentative D call TRBD2 (6 bases). The ends were cut back, 5 bases at V and 3 bases at J, with 17 bases in the middle. Germline assignment: CDR1 LNHNV and CDR2 YYDKDF (reference sequence). This CDR3 is 15 amino acids long. The CDR3 is CATSGAGTGGYEQYF. The CDR3, as DNA: TGTGCCACCAGCGGCGCCGGGACTGGGGGCTACGAGCAGTACTTC.

The CDR3: CASSFSQMNTEAFF. CDR3 nucleotides: TGTGCCAGCAGCTTCTCTCAGATGAACACTGAAGCTTTCTTT. The chain carries TRBV7-9 and TRBJ1-1; D not certain. The V and J ends lost 3 bases and 0 bases respectively, with 8 bases between them. Germline values: CDR1 SEHNR, CDR2 FQNEAQ (reference sequence). CDR3 length: 14 amino acids. The whole variable domain, filled in from reference TRBV7-9 and TRBJ1-1, reads DTGVSQNPRHKITKRGQNVTFRCDPISEHNRLYWYRQTLGQGPEFLTYFQNEAQLEKSRLLSDRFSAERPKGSFSTLEIQRTEQGDSAMYLCASSFSQMNTEAFFGQGTRLTVV.

The V call is TRBV5-4, the J call TRBJ2-1, with 9 bases matching TRBD2. The CDR3 runs 16 residues. Per the germline V gene, CDR1 is SGHNT and CDR2 is YYREEE (reference sequence). Trimming removed 6 bases from V and 3 bases from J; junction bases left unmatched: 10. In DNA, the CDR3 is TGTGCCAGCAACCTGGCATTGCGGGAGGGCTACAATGAGCAGTTCTTC. It translates to CASNLALREGYNEQFF. Full variable domain (remainder filled in from reference TRBV5-4 and TRBJ2-1): ETGVTQSPTHLIKTRGQQVTLRCSSQSGHNTVSWYQQALGQGPQFIFQYYREEENGRGNFPPRFSGLQFPNYSSELNVNALELDDSALYLCASNLALREGYNEQFFGPGTRLTVL.

V is TRBV4-2 and J is TRBJ2-7, with 7 bases matching TRBD1. Looked up from germline, CDR1 is LGHNA and CDR2 is YNFKEQ. J lost 1 base, V lost 4 bases, and 1 base had no gene match. The CDR3 covers 13 residues. CDR3 DNA sequence: TGTGCCAGCAGCCCAGGGGGATCCTACGAGCAGTACTTC. This translates into CASSPGGSYEQYF.

The rearrangement joins TRBV7-8 to TRBJ2-5, with D uncertain. The CDR3 extends over 13 amino acids. The V end was cut by 5 bases, the J end by 5 bases, with 12 bases between. Germline V gene sequence: CDR1 SGHVS, CDR2 FQNEAQ. The DNA of the CDR3 is TGTGCCAGCAGCCCCTATGGTTGGGAGACCCAGTACTTC. Residues: CASSPYGWETQYF.

V and J are TRBV19 and TRBJ2-3; 15 nucleotides match TRBD2. Unmatched junction bases numbered 6, after V lost 7 bases and J lost 7 bases. The CDR3 totals 15 residues. Germline V gives CDR1 LNHDA, CDR2 SQIVND (reference sequence). The CDR3 reads CASTTGLAGGHTQYF. The CDR3 DNA reads TGTGCCAGTACCACGGGACTAGCGGGAGGACATACGCAGTATTTT.

This rearrangement joins TRBV7-9 to TRBJ2-5; 11 bases line up with TRBD2. The V gene end was trimmed by 5 bases and the J gene end by 4 bases; junction bases not matched to a gene: 6. This CDR3 has 15 amino acids. The germline gives CDR1 SEHNR, CDR2 FQNEAQ (reference sequence). In DNA, the CDR3 is TGTGCCAGCAGCCTCGAAGGACTAGCGGGAGAGACCCAGTACTTC. Encoded protein: CASSLEGLAGETQYF.

The J gene is TRBJ2-7, the V gene TRBV5-1; maybe TRBD1 (8 bases). Deletions cut 2 bases from V and 1 base from J, with 13 bases between. Germline values: CDR1 SGHRS, CDR2 YFSETQ. This CDR3 is built from 15 residues. The CDR3 reads CASSLGQGLSYEQYF. CDR3 coding DNA: TGCGCCAGCAGCTTAGGACAGGGACTATCCTACGAGCAGTACTTC. The full variable domain, rest sourced from reference TRBV5-1 and TRBJ2-7, is KAGVTQTPRYLIKTRGQQVTLSCSPISGHRSVSWYQQTPGQGLQFLFEYFSETQRNKGNFPGRFSGRQFSNSRSEMNVSTLELGDSALYLCASSLGQGLSYEQYFGPGTRLTVT.

This clone was seen once. V and J are TRBV5-4 and TRBJ1-4; maybe TRBD1 (5 bases). Per the germline V gene, CDR1 is SGHNT and CDR2 is YYREEE (reference sequence). V was cut by 1 base and J by 3 bases, with 10 bases left in between. The CDR3 totals 15 residues. CDR3 sequence (DNA): TGTGCCAGCAGCTTGAGACAGCCAGCTAATGAAAAACTGTTTTTT. Amino acids: CASSLRQPANEKLFF.

The rearrangement links TRBV5-6 to TRBJ2-1; 8 nucleotides agree with TRBD2. Germline lookup yields CDR1 SGHDT and CDR2 YYEEEE. This CDR3 region has 14 residues. The V and J ends lost 2 bases and 9 bases, in that order; junction bases with no gene match: 7. As DNA, the CDR3 is TGTGCCAGCAGCTTCACGGGAGGGCCCGGTGAGCAGTTCTTC. Protein: CASSFTGGPGEQFF.

The rearrangement uses TRBV5-1 and TRBJ2-1, with 7 bases that match TRBD2. The germline CDR1 and CDR2 sequences are SGHRS and YFSETQ. V trimming: 2 bases; J trimming: 2 bases; junction bases outside the gene matches: 4. CDR3 length: 15 residues. CDR3 amino acids: CASSFFGTTYNEQFF. CDR3 in DNA: TGCGCCAGCAGCTTTTTCGGGACTACCTACAATGAGCAGTTCTTC. Together with reference TRBV5-1 and TRBJ2-1, the CDR3 gives the full variable domain: KAGVTQTPRYLIKTRGQQVTLSCSPISGHRSVSWYQQTPGQGLQFLFEYFSETQRNKGNFPGRFSGRQFSNSRSEMNVSTLELGDSALYLCASSFFGTTYNEQFFGPGTRLTVL.

This chain uses TRBV14 with TRBJ2-7, with D unresolved. The CDR3 spans 12 residues. Per the germline V gene, CDR1 is SGHDN and CDR2 is FVKESK. Trimming shortened V by 4 bases and J by 7 bases, and 11 bases separated the two germline ends. CDR3 nucleotide sequence: TGTGCCAGCAGCCGTGGGCCGTGGGAGCAGTACTTC. Translated, it gives CASSRGPWEQYF.

This clone was counted a single time. V and J are TRBV2 and TRBJ1-5; no definite D call. The germline V gene encodes CDR1 SNHLY and CDR2 FYNNEI. V shed 7 bases and J shed 3 bases, with 13 bases lying between them. The CDR3 runs 14 residues. The CDR3: CASTGFWPNQPQHF. In DNA, the CDR3 is TGTGCCAGCACGGGTTTCTGGCCCAATCAGCCCCAGCATTTT.

The rearrangement links TRBV6-5 to TRBJ2-1; a possible D gene is TRBD2 (5 bases). Germline CDR1 MNHEY, CDR2 SVGAGI. Trimming shortened V by 6 bases and J by 5 bases, and 14 bases separated the two germline ends. The CDR3 is made up of 14 amino acids. The CDR3 here is CASRDGGRNNEQFF. Here the CDR3 DNA reads TGTGCCAGCAGGGACGGTGGGAGAAACAATGAGCAGTTCTTC.

This clone is a singleton in its sample. The chain links TRBV7-2 to TRBJ1-4; no clear D. V was shortened by 5 bases and J by 10 bases, with 17 bases between the two germline ends. Per the germline V gene, CDR1 is SGHTA and CDR2 is FQGNSA. This CDR3 comprises 14 residues. CDR3 DNA: TGTGCCAGCAGCAGACTTGAGGTCCCTGGAAAACTGTTTTTT. Its protein is CASSRLEVPGKLFF.

This chain connects TRBV28 to TRBJ1-2; D may be TRBD1 (5 bases). The CDR3 spans 14 residues. The V end lost 2 bases, the J end lost 4 bases, and 11 bases lay between the germline ends. The germline V gene has CDR1 MDHEN and CDR2 SYDVKM. DNA of the CDR3: TGTGCCAGCAGTTTACCGGGGGTCGTCTATGGCTACACCTTC. Translated: CASSLPGVVYGYTF.